The clone carrying this TCR beta chain was detected many times. This sample was included in a study of blood T cells in healthy people across ages. Germline CDR1 reads SQVTM; CDR2 reads ANQGSEA. The CDR3 is 12 residues long. Trimming pared 6 bases from V and 0 bases from J, leaving 9 bases between. The authors ran a second PCR of 7 to 11 cycles using a sample-barcoded 5' primer and a J-beta primer mix. TCRdb re-called the 5' RACE reads with MiXCR, one entry per CDR3 protein. Among about 500,000 distinct CDR3 sequences, around 24% were seen once, and the ten largest hold around 10%. These data were also reused for a study on T cells of mothers and their children.

The sample comprised blood. V usage is TRBV29-1 and J usage is TRBJ2-7, with a possible D match to TRBD1 (5 bases). This sequence was found in a boy aged 5-17 years in good health. CDR3 in DNA: TGCAGCGTCTCAGGGTTCTCCTACGAGCAGTACTTC. Encoded protein: CSVSGFSYEQYF.